This T cell receptor (beta chain) is from a study of T cells after yellow fever vaccination. TCRdb re-analysed the 5' RACE reads in MiXCR, keeping a single row per CDR3 protein. In the table there are about 240,000 distinct CDR3 sequences, less than 9% of which are singletons. The germline gives CDR1 SGHNT, CDR2 YENEEA. V lost 5 bases and J 1 base, leaving 14 bases between the germline ends. This CDR3 contains 16 residues. Source: CD4+ T cells sorted from PBMCs, taken 15 days after the yellow fever booster vaccination. This clonotype originated in a man in his thirties or forties who received the YFV17D yellow fever vaccine. The chain combines TRBV11-3 with TRBJ2-2, with a tentative D call TRBD1 (5 bases). CDR3 DNA sequence: TGTGCCAGCAGCGGAAGAAGGGGCCAGAACACCGGGGAGCTGTTTTTT. This gives the protein CASSGRRGQNTGELFF.